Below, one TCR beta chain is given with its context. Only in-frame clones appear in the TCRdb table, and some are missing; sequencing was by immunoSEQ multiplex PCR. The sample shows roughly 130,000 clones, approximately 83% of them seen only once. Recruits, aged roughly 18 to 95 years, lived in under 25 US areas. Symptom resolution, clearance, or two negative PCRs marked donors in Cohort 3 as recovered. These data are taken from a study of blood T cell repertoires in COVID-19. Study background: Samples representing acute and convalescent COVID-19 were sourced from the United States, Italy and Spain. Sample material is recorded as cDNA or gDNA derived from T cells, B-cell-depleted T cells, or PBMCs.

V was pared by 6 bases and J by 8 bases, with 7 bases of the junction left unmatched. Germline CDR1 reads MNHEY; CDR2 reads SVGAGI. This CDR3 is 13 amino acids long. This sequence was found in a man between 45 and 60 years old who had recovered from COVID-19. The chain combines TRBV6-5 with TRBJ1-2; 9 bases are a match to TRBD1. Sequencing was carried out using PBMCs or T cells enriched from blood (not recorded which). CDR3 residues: CASRRDRAGGYTF. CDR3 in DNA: TGTGCCAGCAGACGGGACAGGGCTGGAGGCTACACCTTC.